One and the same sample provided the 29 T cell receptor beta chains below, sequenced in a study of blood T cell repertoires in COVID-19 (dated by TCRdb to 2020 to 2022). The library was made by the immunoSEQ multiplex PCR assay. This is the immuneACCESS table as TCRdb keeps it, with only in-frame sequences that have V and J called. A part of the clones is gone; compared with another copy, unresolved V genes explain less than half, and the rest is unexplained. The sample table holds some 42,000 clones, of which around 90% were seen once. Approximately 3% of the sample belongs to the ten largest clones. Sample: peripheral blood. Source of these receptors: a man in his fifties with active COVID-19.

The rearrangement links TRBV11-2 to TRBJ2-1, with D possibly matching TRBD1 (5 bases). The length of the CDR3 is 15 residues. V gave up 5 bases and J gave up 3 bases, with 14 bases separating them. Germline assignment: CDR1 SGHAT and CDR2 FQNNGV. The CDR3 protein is CASSPTPGIYNEQFF. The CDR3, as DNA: TGTGCCAGCAGCCCAACCCCAGGGATCTACAATGAGCAGTTCTTC.

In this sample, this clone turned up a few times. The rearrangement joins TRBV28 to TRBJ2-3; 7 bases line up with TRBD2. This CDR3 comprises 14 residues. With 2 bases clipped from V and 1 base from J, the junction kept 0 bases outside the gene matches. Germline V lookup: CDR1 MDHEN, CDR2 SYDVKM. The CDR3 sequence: CASSLLAGTDTQYF. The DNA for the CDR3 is TGTGCCAGCAGTTTACTAGCGGGCACAGATACGCAGTATTTT.

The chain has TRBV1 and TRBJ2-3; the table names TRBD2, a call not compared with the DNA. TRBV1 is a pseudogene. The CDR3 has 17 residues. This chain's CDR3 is CTSSQAYRDSTTDTQYF. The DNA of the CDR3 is TGCACCAGCAGCCAAGCGTACCGGGACTCAACCACAGATACGCAGTATTTT.

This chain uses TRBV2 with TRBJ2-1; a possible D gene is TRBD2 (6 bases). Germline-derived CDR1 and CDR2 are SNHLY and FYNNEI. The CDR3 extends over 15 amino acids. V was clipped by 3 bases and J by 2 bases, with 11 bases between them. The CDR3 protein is CASSDLGLTYNEQFF. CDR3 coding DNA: TGTGCCAGCAGTGACTTGGGACTGACCTACAATGAGCAGTTCTTC.

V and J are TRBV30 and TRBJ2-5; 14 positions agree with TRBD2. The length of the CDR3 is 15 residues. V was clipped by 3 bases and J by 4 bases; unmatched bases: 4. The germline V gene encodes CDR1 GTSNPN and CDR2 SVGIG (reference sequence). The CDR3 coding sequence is TGTGCCTGGAGCCTGACTAGCGGGGGGGCAGAGACCCAGTACTTC. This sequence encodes CAWSLTSGGAETQYF. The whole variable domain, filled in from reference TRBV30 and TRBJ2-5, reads SQTIHQWPATLVQPVGSPLSLECTVEGTSNPNLYWYRQAAGRGLQLLFYSVGIGQISSEVPQNLSASRPQDRQFILSSKKLLLSDSGFYLCAWSLTSGGAETQYFGPGTRLLVL.

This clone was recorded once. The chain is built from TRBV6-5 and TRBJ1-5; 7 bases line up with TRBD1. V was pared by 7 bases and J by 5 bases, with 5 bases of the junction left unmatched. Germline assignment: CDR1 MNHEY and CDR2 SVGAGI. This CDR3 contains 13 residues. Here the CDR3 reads CASKTGKDQPQHF. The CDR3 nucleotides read TGTGCCAGCAAGACAGGGAAGGATCAGCCCCAGCATTTT.

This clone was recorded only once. Here the CDR3 DNA reads TGTGCCAGCAGCCAATTGTCAGGGTCAGGTCAGCCCCAGCATTTT. Translating it yields CASSQLSGSGQPQHF. This rearrangement joins TRBV3-1 (or the pseudogene TRBV3-2) to TRBJ1-5; D is perhaps TRBD1 (5 bases). The V gene lost 2 bases and the J gene lost 6 bases, with 14 bases spanning the gap. CDR1 LGHDT and CDR2 YNNKEL come from the germline V gene (reference sequence). The CDR3 consists of 15 residues.

CDR3 loop: CASVAPGSNQPQHF. Here the CDR3 DNA reads TGTGCCAGCGTTGCGCCAGGGAGCAATCAGCCCCAGCATTTT. The chain joins TRBV28 to TRBJ1-5, with a weak D call TRBD1 (5 bases). Trimming removed 8 bases from V and 1 base from J, with 12 bases in between. CDR1 is MDHEN and CDR2 is SYDVKM in the germline V gene. This CDR3 comprises 14 residues. Filled out from reference TRBV28 and TRBJ1-5, the complete variable domain reads DVKVTQSSRYLVKRTGEKVFLECVQDMDHENMFWYRQDPGLGLRLIYFSYDVKMKEKGDIPEGYSVSREKKERFSLILESASTNQTSMYLCASVAPGSNQPQHFGDGTRLSIL.

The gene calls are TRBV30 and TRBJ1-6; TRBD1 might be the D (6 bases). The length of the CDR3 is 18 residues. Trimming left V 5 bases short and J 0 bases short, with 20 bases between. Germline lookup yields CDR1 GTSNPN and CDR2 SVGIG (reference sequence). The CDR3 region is CAWGYRVPGSSYNSPLHF. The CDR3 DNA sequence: TGTGCCTGGGGGTACAGGGTTCCCGGAAGCTCCTATAATTCACCCCTCCACTTT.

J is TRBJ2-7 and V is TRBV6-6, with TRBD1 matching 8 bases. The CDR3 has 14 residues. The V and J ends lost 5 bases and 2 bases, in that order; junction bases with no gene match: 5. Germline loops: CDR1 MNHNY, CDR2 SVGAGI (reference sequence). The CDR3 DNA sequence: TGTGCCAGCAGTGGCACAGGGGGGCCCTACGAGCAGTACTTC. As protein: CASSGTGGPYEQYF.

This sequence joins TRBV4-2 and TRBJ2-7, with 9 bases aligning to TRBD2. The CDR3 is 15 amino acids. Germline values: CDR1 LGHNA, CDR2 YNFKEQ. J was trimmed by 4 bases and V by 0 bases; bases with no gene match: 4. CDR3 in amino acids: CASSQDPSGVYEQYF. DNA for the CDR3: TGTGCCAGCAGCCAAGATCCTAGCGGGGTATACGAGCAGTACTTC.

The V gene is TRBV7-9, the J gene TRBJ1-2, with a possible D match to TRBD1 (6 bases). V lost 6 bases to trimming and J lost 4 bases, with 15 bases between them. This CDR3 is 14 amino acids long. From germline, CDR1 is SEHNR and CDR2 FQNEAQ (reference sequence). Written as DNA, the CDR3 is TGTGCCAGCAGATTCCAGGGGTCTGGCTATGGCTACACCTTC. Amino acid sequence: CASRFQGSGYGYTF.

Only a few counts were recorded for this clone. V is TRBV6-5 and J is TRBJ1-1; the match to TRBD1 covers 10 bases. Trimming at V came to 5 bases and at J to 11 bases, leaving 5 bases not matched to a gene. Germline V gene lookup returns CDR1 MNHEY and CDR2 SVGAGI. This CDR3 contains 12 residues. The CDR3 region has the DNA TGTGCCAGCAGTCCCCCGGGACAGGGGGCTTTCTTT. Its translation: CASSPPGQGAFF.

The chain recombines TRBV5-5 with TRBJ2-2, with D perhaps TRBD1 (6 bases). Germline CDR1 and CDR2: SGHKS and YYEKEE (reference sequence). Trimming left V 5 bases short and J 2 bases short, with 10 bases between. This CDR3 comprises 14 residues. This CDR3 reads CASSGQPNTGELFF. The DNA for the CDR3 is TGTGCCAGCAGTGGACAGCCAAACACCGGGGAGCTGTTTTTT.

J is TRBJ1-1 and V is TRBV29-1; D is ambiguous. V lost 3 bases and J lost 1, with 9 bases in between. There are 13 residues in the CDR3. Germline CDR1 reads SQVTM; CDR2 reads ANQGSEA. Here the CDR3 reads CSVDYRGNTEAFF. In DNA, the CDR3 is TGCAGCGTTGATTACCGCGGGAACACTGAAGCTTTCTTT.

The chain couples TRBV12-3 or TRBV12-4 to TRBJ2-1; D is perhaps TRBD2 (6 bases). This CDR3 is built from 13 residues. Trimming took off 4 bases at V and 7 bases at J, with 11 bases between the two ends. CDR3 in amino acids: CASSSPAGNEQFF. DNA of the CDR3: TGTGCCAGCAGTTCCCCGGCGGGGAATGAGCAGTTCTTC.

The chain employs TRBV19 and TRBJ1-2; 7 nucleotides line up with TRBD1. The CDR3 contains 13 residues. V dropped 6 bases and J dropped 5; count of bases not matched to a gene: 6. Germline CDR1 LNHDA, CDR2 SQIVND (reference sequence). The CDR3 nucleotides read TGTGCCAGTAGGACGACAGGGATGTATGGCTACACCTTC. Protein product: CASRTTGMYGYTF.

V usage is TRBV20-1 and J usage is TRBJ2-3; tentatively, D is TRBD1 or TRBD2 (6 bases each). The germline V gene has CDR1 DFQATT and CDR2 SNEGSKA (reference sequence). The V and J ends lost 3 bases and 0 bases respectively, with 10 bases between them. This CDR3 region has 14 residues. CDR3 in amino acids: CSASGGLSTDTQYF. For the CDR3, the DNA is TGCAGTGCTAGTGGGGGGCTTAGCACAGATACGCAGTATTTT.

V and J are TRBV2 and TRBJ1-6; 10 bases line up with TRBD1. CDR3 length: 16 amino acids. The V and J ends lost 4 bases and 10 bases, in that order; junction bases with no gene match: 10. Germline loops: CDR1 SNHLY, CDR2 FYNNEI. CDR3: CASSGTTTGGGSPLHF. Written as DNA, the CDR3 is TGTGCCAGCAGTGGGACCACGACAGGGGGCGGCTCACCCCTCCACTTT.

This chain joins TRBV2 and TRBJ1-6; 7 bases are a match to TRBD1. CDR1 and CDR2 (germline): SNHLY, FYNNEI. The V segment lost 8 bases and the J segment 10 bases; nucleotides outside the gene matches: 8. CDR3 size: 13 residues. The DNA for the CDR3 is TGTGCCAGCGGGACAGAAGGAAACTCACCCCTCCACTTT. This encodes CASGTEGNSPLHF.

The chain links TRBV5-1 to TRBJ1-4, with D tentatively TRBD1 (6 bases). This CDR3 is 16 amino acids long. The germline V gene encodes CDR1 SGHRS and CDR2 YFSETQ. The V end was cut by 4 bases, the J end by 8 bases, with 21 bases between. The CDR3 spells CASSQGRSQGREKLFF. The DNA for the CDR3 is TGCGCCAGCAGCCAGGGGAGATCGCAGGGAAGAGAAAAACTGTTTTTT.

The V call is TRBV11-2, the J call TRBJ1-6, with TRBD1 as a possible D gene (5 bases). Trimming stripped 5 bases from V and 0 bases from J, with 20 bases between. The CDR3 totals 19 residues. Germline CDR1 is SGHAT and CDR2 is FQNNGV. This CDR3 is CASSRGGVPFLSYNSPLHF. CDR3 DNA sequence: TGTGCCAGCAGCCGGGGCGGGGTACCTTTCCTCTCCTATAATTCACCCCTCCACTTT.

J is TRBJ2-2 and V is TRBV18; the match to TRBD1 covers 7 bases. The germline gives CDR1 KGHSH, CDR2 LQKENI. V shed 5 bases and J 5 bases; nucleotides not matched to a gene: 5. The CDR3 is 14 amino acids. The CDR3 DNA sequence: TGTGCCAGCTCATCGACAGGGCATACCGGGGAGCTGTTTTTT. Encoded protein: CASSSTGHTGELFF.

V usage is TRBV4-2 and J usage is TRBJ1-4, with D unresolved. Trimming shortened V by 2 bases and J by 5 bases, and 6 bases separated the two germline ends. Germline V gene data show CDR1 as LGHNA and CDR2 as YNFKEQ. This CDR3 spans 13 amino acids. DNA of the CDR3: TGTGCCAGCAGCCAACCACAGAATGAAAAACTGTTTTTT. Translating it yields CASSQPQNEKLFF.

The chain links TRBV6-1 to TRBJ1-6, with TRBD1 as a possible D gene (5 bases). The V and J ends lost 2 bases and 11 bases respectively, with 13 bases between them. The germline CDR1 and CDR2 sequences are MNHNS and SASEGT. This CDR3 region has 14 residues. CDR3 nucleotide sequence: TGTGCCAGCAGTGAAACGGTCCAGGGCGCACCCCTCCACTTT. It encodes CASSETVQGAPLHF.

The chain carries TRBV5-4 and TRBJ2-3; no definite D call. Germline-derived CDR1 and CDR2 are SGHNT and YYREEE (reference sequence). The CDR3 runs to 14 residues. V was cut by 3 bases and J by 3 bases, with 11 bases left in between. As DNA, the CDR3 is TGTGCCAGCAGCTCGAGGCGGATGACAGATACGCAGTATTTT. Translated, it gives CASSSRRMTDTQYF.

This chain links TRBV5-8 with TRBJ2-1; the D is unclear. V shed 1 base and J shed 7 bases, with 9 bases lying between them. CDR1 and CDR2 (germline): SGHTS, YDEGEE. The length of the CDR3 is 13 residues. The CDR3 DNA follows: TGTGCCAGCAGCTTGTATTCAGGTAATGAGCAGTTCTTC. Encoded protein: CASSLYSGNEQFF.

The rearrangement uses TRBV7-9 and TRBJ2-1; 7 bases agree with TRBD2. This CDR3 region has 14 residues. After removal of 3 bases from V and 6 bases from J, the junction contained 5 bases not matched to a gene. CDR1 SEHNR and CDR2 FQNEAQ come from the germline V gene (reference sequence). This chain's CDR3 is CASSFLGRANEQFF. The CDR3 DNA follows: TGTGCCAGCAGCTTTTTAGGGAGGGCCAATGAGCAGTTCTTC.

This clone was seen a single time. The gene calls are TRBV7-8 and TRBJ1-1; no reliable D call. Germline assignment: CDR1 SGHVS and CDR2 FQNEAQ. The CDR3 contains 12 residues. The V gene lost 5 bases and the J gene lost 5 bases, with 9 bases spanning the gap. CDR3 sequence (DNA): TGTGCCAGCAGCGAGGGAAGGACTGAAGCTTTCTTT. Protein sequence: CASSEGRTEAFF. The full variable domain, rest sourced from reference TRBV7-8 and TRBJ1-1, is GAGVSQSPRYKVAKRGQDVALRCDPISGHVSLFWYQQALGQGPEFLTYFQNEAQLDKSGLPSDRFFAERPEGSVSTLKIQRTQQEDSAVYLCASSEGRTEAFFGQGTRLTVV.